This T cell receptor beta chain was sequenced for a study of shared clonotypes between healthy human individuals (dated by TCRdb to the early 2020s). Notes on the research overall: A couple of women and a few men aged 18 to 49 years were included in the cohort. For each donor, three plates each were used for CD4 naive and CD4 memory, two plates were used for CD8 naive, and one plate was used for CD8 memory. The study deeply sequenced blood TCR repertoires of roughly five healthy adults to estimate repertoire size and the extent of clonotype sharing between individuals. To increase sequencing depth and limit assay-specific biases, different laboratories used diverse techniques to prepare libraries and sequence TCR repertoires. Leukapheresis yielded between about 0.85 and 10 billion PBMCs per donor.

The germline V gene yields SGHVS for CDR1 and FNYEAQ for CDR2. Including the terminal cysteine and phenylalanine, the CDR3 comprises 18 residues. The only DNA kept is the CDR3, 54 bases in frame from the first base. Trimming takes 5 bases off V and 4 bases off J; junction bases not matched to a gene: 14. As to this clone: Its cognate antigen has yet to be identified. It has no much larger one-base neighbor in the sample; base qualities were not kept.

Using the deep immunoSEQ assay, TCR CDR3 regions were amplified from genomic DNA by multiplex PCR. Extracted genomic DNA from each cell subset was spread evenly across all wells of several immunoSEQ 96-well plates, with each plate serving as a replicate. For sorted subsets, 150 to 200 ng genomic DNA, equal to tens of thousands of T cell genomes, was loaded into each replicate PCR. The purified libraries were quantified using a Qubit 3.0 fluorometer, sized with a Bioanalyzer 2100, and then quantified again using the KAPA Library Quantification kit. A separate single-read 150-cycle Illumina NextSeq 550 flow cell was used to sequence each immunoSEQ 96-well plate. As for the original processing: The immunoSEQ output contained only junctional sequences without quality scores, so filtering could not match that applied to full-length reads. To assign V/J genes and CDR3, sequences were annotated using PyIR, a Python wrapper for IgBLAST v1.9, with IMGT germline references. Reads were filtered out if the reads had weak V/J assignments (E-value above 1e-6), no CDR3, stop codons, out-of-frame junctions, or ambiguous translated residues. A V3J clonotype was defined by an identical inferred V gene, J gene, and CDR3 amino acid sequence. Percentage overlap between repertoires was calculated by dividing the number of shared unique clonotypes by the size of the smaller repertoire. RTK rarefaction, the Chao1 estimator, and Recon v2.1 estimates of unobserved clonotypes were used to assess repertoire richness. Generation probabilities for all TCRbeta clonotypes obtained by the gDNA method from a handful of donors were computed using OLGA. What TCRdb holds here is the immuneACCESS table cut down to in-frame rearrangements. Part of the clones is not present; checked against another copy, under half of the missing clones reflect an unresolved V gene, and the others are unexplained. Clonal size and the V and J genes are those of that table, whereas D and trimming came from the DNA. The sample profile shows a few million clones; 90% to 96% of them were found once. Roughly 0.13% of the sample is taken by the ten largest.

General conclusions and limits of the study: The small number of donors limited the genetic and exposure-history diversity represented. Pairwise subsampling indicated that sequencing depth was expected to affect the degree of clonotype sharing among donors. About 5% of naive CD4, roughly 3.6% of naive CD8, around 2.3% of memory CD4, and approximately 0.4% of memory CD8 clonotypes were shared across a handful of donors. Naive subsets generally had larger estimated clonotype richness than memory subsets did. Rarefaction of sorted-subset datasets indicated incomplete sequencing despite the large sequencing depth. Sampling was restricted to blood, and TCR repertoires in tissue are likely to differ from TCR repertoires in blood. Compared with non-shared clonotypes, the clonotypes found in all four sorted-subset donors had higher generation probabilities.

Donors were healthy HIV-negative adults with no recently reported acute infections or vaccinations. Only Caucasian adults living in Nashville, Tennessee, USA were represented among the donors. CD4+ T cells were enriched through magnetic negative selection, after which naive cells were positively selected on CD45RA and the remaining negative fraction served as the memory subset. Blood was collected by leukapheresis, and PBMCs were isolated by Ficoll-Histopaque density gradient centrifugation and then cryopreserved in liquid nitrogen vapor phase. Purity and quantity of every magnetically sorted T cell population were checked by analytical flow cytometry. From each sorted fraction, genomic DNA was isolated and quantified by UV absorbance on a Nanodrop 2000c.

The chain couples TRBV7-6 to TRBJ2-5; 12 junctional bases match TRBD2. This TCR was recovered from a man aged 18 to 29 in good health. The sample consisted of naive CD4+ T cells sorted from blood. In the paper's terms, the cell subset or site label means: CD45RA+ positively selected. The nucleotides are TGTGCCAGCAGCCGACTAGCGGGAGCCCCCCGGGGACGAGAGACCCAGTACTTC. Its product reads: CASSRLAGAPRGRETQYF.